This T cell receptor (beta chain) originates from a study of shared clonotypes between healthy human individuals. Germline CDR1 KGHSH, CDR2 LQKENI. Trimming removed 3 bases from V and 0 bases from J; junction bases left unmatched: 4. The CDR3 length is 17 residues. TCRdb's table, derived via immunoSEQ multiplex PCR, lists solely in-frame clones and lacks some. The sample has a few million clones, around 90% seen once; the top ten hold about 0.13%. Sequencing input: naive CD4+ T cells sorted from blood. The subset here: CD45RA+ positively selected. The rearrangement uses TRBV18 and TRBJ2-6; 8 nucleotides match TRBD1. The origin of this receptor is a man younger than 35 in good health. CDR3 sequence (DNA): TGTGCCAGCTCACCCGGGACAGGTACCTCTGGGGCCAACGTCCTGACTTTC. This translates into CASSPGTGTSGANVLTF.